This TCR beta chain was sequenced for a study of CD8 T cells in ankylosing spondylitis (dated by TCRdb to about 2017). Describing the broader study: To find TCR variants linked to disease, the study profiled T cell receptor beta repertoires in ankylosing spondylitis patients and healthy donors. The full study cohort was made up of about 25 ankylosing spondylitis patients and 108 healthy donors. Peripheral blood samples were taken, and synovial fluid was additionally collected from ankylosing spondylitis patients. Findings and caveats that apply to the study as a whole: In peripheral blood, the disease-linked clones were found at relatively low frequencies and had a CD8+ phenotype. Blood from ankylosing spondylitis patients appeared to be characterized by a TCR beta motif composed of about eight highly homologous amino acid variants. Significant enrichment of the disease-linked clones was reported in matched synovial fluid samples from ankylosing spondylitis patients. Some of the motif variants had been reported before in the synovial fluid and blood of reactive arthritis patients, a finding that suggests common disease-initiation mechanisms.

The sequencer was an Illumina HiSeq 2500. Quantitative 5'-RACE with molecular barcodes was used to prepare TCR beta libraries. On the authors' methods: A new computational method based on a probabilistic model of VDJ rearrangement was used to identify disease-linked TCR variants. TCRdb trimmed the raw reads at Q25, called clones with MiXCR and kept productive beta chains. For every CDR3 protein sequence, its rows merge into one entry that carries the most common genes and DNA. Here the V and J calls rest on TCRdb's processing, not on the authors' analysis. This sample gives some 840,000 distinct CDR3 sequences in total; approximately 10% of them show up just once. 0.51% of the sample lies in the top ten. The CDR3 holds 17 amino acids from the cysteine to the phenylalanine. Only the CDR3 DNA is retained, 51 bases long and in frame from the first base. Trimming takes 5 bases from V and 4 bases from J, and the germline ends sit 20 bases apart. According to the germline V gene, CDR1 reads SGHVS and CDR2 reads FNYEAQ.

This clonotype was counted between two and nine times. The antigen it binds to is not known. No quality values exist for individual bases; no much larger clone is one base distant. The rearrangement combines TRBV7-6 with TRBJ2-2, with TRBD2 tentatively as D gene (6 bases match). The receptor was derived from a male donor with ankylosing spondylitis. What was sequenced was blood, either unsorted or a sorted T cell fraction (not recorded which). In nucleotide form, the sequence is TGTGCCAGCAGCCCCTCGGGGCGGGGAGGAATCACCGGGGAGCTGTTTTTT. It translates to CASSPSGRGGITGELFF.